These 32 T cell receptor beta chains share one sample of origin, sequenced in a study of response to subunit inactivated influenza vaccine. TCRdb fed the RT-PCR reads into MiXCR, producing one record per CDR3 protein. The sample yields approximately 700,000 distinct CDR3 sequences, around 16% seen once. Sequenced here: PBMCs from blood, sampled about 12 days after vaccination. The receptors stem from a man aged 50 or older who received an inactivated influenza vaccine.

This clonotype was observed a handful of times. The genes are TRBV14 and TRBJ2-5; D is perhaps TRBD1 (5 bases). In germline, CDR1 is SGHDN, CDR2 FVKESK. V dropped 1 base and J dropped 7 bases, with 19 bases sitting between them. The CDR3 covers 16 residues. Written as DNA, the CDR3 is TGTGCCAGCAGCCAAGGGGTGCCCACCCTAAGGGGGACCCAGTACTTC. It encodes CASSQGVPTLRGTQYF.

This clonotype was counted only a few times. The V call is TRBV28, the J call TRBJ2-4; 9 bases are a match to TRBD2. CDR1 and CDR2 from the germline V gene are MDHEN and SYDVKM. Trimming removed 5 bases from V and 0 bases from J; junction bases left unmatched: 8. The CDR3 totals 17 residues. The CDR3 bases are TGTGCCAGCAGTACCGAGACTAGCGGCTTAGCCAAAAACATTCAGTACTTC. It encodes CASSTETSGLAKNIQYF.

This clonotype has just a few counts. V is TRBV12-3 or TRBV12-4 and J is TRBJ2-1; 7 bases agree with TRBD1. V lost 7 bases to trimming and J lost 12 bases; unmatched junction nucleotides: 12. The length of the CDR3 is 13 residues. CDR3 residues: CASTISQGVRQFF. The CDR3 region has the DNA TGTGCCAGCACCATTTCCCAGGGGGTTAGGCAGTTCTTC.

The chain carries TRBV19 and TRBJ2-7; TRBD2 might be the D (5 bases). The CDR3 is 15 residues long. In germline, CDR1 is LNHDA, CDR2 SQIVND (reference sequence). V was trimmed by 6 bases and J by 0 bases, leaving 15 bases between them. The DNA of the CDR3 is TGTGCCAGTAGGATGGGGAGCACGAGCTCCTACGAGCAGTACTTC. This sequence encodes CASRMGSTSSYEQYF.

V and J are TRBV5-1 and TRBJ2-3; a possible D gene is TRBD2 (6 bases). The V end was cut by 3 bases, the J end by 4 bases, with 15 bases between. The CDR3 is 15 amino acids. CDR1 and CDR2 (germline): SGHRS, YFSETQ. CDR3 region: CASSYRGSPPDTQYF. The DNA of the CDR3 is TGCGCCAGCAGCTATCGGGGGAGTCCCCCAGATACGCAGTATTTT.

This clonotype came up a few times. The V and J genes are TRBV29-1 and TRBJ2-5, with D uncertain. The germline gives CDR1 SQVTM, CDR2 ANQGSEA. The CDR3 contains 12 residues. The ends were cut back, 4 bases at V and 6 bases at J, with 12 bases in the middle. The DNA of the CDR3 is TGCAGCGTTGCCGTTCCTCAGCAGACCCAGTACTTC. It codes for CSVAVPQQTQYF.

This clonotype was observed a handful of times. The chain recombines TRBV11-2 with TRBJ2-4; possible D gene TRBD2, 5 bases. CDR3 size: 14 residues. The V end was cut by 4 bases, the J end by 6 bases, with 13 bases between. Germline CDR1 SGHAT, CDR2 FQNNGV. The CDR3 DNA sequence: TGTGCCAGCAGCTCGTCTGGGAGAGGAAACATTCAGTACTTC. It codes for CASSSSGRGNIQYF.

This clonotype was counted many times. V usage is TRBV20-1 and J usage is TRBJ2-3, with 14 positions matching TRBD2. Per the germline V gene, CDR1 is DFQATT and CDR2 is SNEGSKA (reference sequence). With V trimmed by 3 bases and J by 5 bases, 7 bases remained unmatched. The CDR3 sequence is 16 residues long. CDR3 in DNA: TGCAGTGCTAGTTCTGGGACTAGCGGGAGAGGAGATACGCAGTATTTT. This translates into CSASSGTSGRGDTQYF.

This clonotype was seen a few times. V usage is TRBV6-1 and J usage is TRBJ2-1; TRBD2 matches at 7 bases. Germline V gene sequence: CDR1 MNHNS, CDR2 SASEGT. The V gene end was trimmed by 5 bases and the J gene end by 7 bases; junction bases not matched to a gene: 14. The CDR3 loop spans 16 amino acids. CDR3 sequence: CASSISPPASGNEQFF. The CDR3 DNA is TGTGCCAGCAGTATATCCCCCCCGGCTAGCGGTAATGAGCAGTTCTTC.

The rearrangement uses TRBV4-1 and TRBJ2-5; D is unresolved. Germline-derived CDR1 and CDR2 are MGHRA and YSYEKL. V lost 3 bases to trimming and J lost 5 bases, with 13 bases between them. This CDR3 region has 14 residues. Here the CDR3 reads CASSHRLVGETQYF. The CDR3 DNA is TGCGCCAGCAGCCATAGACTGGTCGGGGAGACCCAGTACTTC.

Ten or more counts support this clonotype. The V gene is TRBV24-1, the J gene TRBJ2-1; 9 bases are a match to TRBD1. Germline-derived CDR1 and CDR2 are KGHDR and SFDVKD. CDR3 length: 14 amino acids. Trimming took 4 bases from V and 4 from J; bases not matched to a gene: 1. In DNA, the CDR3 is TGTGCCACCAGTGAGGACAGGGGTTACAATGAGCAGTTCTTC. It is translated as CATSEDRGYNEQFF.

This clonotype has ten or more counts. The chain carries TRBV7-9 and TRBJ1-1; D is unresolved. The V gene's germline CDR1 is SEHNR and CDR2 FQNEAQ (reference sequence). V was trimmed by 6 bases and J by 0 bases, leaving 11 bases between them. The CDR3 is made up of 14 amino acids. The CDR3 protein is CASSPLGMNTEAFF. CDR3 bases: TGTGCCAGCAGTCCTCTGGGGATGAACACTGAAGCTTTCTTT.

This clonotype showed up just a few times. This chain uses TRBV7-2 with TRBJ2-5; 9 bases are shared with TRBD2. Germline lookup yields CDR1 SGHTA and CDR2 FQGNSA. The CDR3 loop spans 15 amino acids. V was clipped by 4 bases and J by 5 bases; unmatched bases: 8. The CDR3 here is CASSYVAGALETQYF. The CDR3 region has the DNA TGTGCCAGCAGCTACGTAGCGGGAGCACTTGAGACCCAGTACTTC.

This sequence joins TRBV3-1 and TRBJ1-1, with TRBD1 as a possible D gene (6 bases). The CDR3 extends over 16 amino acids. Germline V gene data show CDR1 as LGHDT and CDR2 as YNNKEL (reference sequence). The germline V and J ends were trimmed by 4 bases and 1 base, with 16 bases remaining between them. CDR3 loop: CASSPYRTVPNTEAFF. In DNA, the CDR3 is TGTGCCAGCAGCCCGTACCGGACAGTTCCGAACACTGAAGCTTTCTTT.

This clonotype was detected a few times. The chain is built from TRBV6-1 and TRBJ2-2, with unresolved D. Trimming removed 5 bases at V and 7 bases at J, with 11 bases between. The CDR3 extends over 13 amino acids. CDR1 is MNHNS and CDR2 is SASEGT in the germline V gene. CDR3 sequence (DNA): TGTGCCAGCAGTCAGGTACTCGGCGGGGAGCTGTTTTTT. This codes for CASSQVLGGELFF.

The CDR3 region has the DNA TGTGCCAGCAGTTTTCAGGAGAGTGGGACCCAGTACTTC. This encodes CASSFQESGTQYF. The genes are TRBV12-3 or TRBV12-4 and TRBJ2-5; D unresolved. Deletions cut 3 bases from V and 7 bases from J, with 12 bases between. CDR3 length: 13 residues.

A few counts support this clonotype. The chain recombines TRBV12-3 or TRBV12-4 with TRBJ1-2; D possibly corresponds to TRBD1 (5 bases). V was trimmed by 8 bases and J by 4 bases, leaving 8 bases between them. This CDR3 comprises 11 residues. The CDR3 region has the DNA TGTGCCAGCGGGGCAGCCTATGGCTACACCTTC. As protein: CASGAAYGYTF.

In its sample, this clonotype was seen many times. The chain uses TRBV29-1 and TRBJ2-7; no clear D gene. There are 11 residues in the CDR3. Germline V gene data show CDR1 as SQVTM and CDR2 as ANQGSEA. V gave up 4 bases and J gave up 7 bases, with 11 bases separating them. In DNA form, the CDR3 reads TGCAGCGTTGCGACGGCTCGGGAGCAGTACTTC. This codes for CSVATAREQYF.

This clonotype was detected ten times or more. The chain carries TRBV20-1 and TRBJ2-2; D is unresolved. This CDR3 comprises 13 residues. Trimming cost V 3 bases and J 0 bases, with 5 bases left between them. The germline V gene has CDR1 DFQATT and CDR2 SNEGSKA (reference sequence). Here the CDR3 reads CSASLSNTGELFF. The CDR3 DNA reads TGCAGTGCTAGTCTATCGAACACCGGGGAGCTGTTTTTT.

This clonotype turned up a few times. CDR3 sequence: CSASTLGRRGLDEKLFF. CDR3 sequence (DNA): TGCAGTGCTAGTACCCTGGGGAGAAGGGGGTTAGATGAAAAACTGTTTTTT. The chain carries TRBV20-1 and TRBJ1-4, with D perhaps TRBD1 (6 bases). The CDR3 spans 17 residues. The germline V and J ends were trimmed by 3 bases and 6 bases, with 23 bases remaining between them. Germline V gene sequence: CDR1 DFQATT, CDR2 SNEGSKA (reference sequence).

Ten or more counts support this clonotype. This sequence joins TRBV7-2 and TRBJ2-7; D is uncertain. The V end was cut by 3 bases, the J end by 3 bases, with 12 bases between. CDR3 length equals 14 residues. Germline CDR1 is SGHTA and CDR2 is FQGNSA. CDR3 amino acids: CASSFSGPYYEQYF. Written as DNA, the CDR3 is TGTGCCAGCAGCTTTTCTGGACCTTACTACGAGCAGTACTTC.

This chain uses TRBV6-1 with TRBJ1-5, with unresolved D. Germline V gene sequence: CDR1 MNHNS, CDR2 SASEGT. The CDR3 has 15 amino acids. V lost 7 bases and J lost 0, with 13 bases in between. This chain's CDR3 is CASMSSTNSNQPQHF. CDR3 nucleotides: TGTGCCAGCATGAGTAGTACAAATAGCAATCAGCCCCAGCATTTT.

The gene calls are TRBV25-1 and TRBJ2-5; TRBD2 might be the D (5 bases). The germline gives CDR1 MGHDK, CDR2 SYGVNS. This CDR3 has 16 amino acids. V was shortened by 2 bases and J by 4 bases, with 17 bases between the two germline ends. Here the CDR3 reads CASSEGALAEIETQYF. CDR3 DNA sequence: TGTGCCAGCAGTGAAGGCGCTCTAGCAGAAATAGAGACCCAGTACTTC.

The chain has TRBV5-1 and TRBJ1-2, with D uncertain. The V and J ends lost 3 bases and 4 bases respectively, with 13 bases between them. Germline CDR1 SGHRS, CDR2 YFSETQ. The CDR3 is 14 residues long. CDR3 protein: CASSSARARYGYTF. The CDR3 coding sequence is TGCGCCAGCAGCTCGGCGAGGGCTCGCTATGGCTACACCTTC.

The CDR3 DNA reads TGTGCCAGCAGCCTAATCGCCAATGAGCAGTTCTTC. Amino acids: CASSLIANEQFF. The rearrangement joins TRBV7-2 to TRBJ2-1; no clear D. Germline V lookup: CDR1 SGHTA, CDR2 FQGNSA. This CDR3 spans 12 amino acids. The V end lost 5 bases, the J end lost 6 bases, and 8 bases lay between the germline ends.

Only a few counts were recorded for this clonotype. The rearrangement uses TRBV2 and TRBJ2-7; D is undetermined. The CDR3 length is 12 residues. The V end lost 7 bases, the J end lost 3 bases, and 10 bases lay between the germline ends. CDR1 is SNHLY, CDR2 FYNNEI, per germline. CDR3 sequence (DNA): TGTGCCAGCATCGAGGAAGGCTACGAGCAGTACTTC. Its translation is CASIEEGYEQYF. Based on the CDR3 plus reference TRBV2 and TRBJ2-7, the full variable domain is EPEVTQTPSHQVTQMGQEVILRCVPISNHLYFYWYRQILGQKVEFLVSFYNNEISEKSEIFDDQFSVERPDGSNFTLKIRSTKLEDSAMYFCASIEEGYEQYFGPGTRLTVT.

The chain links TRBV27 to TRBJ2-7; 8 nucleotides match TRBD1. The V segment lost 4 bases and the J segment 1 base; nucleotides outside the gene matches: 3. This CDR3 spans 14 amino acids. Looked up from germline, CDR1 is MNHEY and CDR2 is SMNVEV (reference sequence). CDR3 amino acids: CASSWTGPSYEQYF. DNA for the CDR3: TGTGCCAGCAGTTGGACAGGGCCGTCCTACGAGCAGTACTTC.

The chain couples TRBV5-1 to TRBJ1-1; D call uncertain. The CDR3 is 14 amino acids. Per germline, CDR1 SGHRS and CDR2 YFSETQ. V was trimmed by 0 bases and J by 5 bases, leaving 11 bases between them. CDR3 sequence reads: CASSLGPAVTEAFF. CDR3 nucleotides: TGCGCCAGCAGCTTGGGCCCGGCTGTTACTGAAGCTTTCTTT.

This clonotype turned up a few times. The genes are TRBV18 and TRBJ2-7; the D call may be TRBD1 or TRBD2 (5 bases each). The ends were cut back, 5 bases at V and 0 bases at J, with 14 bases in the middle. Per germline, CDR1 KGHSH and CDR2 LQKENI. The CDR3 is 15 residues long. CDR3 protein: CASSTGTDFSYEQYF. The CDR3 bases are TGTGCCAGCTCAACCGGGACCGATTTCTCCTACGAGCAGTACTTC.

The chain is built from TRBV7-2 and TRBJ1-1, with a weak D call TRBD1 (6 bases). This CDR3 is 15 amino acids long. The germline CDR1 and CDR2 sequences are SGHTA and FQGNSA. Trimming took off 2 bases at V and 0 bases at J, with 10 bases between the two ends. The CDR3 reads CASSLTPGVNTEAFF. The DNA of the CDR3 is TGTGCCAGCAGCTTAACCCCAGGGGTGAACACTGAAGCTTTCTTT.

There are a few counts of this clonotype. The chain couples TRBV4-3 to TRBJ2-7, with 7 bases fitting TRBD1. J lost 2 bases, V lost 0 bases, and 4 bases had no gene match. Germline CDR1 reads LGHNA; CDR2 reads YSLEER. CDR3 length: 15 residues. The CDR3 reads CASSQEITGAYEQYF. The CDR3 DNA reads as TGCGCCAGCAGCCAAGAGATTACAGGGGCCTACGAGCAGTACTTC.

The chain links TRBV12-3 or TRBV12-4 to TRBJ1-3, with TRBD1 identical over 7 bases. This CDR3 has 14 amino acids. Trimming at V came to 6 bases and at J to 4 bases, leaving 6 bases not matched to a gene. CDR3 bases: TGTGCCAGCAGAGCCGGGACAGTCGGAAACACCATATATTTT. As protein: CASRAGTVGNTIYF.